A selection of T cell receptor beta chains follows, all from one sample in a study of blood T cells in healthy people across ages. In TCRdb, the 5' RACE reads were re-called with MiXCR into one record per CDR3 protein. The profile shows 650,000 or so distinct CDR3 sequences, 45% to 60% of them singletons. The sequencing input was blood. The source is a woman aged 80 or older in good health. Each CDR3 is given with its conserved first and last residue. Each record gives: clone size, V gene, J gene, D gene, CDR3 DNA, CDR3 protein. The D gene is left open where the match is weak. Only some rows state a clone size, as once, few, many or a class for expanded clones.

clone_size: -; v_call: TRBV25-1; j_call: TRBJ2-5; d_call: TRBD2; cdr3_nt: TGTGCCAGCAGTCTCTCTAGCGGGAACACTAGAGGCGGAGAGACCCAGTACTTC; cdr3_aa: CASSLSSGNTRGGETQYF
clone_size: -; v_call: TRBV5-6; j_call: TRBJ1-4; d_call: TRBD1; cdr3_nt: TGTGCCAGCGGCTCTCCCCGGACAGGGTTTAATGAAAAACTGTTTTTT; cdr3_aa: CASGSPRTGFNEKLFF
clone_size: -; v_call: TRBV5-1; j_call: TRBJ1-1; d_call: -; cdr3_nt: TGCGCCAGCAGCTTGTTTAGTTCGGGAGGACAGAACACTGAAGCTTTCTTT; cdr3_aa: CASSLFSSGGQNTEAFF
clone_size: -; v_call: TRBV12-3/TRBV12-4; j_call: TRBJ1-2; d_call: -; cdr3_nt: TGTGCCAGCAGCCCCTACCGGGACAAAGGCTATGGCTACACCTTC; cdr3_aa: CASSPYRDKGYGYTF
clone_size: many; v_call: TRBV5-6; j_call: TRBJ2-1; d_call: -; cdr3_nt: TGTGCCAGCAGCTTCCTCTCCGGGACGGCAAGGAATGAGCAGTTCTTC; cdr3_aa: CASSFLSGTARNEQFF
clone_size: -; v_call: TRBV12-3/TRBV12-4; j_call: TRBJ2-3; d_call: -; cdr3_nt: TGTGCCAGCAGTTTTTCAGTATTCAGAGCTACGCAGTATTTT; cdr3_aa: CASSFSVFRATQYF
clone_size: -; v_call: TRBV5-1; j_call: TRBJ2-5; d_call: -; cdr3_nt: TGCGCCAGCAGCTTCCAGGGGTCCCAAGAGATCCAGTACTTC; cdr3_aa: CASSFQGSQEIQYF
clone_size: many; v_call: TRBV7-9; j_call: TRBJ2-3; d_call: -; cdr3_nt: TGTGCCAGCAGCACCGCCCTAAGCACAGATACGCAGTATTTT; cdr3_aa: CASSTALSTDTQYF
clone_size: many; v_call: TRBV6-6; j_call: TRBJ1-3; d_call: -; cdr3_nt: TGTGCCAGCACCACGGGTCTGAACACCATATATTTT; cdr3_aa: CASTTGLNTIYF
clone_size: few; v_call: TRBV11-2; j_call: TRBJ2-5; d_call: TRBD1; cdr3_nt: TGTGCCAGCAGCTTACCCGGGACAGGGGGCGAGACCCAGTACTTC; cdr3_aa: CASSLPGTGGETQYF
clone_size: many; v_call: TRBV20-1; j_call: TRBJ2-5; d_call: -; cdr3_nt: TGCAGTGCCTTCGGGTTCGAGACCCAGTACTTC; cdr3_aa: CSAFGFETQYF
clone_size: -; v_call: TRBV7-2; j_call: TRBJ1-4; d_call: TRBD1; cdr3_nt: TGTGCCAGCAGCATTACAGGGGGCCTTGAAAAACTGTTTTTT; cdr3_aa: CASSITGGLEKLFF
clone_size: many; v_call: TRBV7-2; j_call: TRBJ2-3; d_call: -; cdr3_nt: TGTGCCAGCCTCTTGAGGGGGGCAGATACGCAGTATTTT; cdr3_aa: CASLLRGADTQYF
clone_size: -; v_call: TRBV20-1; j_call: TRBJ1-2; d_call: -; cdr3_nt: TGCAGTGCTAGGGAGAAGGGGAACAACTATGGCTACACCTTC; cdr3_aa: CSAREKGNNYGYTF
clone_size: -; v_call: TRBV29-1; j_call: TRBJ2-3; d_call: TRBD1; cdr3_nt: TGCAGCCTGGGCCAGGACAGGGCTTCAGATACGCAGTATTTT; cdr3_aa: CSLGQDRASDTQYF
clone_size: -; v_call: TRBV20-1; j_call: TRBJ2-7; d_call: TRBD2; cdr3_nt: TGCAGTTTCCAGCGGGAGGAGCAGTACTTC; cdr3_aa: CSFQREEQYF
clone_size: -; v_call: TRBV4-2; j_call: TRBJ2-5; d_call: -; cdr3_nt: TGTGCCAGCAGTCAAACTCCCGTCCAAGAGACCCAGTACTTC; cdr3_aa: CASSQTPVQETQYF
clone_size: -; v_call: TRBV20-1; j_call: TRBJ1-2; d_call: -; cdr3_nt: TGCAGTGCTAGAGATGGGCGGAACTATGGCTACACCTTC; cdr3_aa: CSARDGRNYGYTF
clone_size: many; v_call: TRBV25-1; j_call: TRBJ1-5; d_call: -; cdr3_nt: TGTGCCAGCAGTGATTCCGGTCAGCCCCAGCATTTT; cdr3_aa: CASSDSGQPQHF
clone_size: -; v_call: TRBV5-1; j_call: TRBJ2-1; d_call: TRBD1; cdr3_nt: TGCGCCAGCGGGACAGGGGGCTACAATGAGCAGTTCTTC; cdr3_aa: CASGTGGYNEQFF
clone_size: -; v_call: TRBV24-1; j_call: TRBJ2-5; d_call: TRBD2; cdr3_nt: TGTGCCACCAGTGATTTGTCCCCGACTAGCGGGTTCGAGACCCAGTACTTC; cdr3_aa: CATSDLSPTSGFETQYF
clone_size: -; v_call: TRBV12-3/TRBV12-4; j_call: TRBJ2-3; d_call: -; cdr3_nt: TGTGCCAGCACCACGTGGGAGACTAGCACAGATACGCAGTATTTT; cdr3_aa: CASTTWETSTDTQYF
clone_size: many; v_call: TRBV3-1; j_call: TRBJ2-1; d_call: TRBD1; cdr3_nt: TGTGCCAGCAGCCAAGGGACAGGGGGGGTCAATGAGCAGTTCTTC; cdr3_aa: CASSQGTGGVNEQFF
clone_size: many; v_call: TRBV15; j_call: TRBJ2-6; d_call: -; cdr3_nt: TGTGCCACCAGCAGAGATGTTAACAGGCTCCGAGCCAACGTCCTGACTTTC; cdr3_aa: CATSRDVNRLRANVLTF
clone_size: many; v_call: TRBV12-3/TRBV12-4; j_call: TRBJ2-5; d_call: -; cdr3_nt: TGTGCCAGCAGTGTTGGGATTCAAGAGACCCAGTACTTC; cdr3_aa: CASSVGIQETQYF
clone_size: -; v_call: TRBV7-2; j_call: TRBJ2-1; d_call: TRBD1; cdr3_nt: TGTGCCAGCAGCTTACCTCGCGGACAGGGGTTATCATACAATGAGCAGTTCTTC; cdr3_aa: CASSLPRGQGLSYNEQFF
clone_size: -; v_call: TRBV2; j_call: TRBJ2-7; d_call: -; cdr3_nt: TGTGCCAGCAGTCGACCTACCAGGGAGTTCTACGAGCAGTACTTC; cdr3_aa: CASSRPTREFYEQYF
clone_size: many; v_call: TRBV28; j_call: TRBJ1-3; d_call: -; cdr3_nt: TGTGCCAGCAGCCCCCAGGGGACCTACCGAAACACCATATATTTT; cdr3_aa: CASSPQGTYRNTIYF
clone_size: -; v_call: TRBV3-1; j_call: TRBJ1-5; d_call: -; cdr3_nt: TGTGCCAGCAGCCAACAAACAGGGCCGAATCAGCCCCAGCATTTT; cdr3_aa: CASSQQTGPNQPQHF
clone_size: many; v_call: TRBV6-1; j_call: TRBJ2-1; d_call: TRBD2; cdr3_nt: TGTGCCAGCATCAAAAGGGAGGGGACTAGCGGCTACAATGAGCAGTTCTTC; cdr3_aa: CASIKREGTSGYNEQFF
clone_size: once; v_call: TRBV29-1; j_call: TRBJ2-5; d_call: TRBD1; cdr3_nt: TGCAGCGTTGAAATTGCAGGGGGTAGAGAGACCCAGTACTTC; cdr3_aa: CSVEIAGGRETQYF
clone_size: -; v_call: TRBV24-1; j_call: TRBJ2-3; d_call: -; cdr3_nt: TGTGCCTCAAAATCTAGCGTCGTAGATACGCAGTATTTT; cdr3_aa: CASKSSVVDTQYF
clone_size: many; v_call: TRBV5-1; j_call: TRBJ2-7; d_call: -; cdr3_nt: TGCGCCAGCAGCCTTCTCGGGACTCCATTAGGAGAGCAGTACTTC; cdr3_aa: CASSLLGTPLGEQYF
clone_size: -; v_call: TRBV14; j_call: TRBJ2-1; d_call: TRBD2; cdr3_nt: TGTGCCAGCAGCCAACCTAGCGGGGGGCAATACAATGAGCAGTTCTTC; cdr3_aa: CASSQPSGGQYNEQFF
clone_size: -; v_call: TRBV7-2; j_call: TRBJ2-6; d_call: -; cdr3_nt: TGTGCCAGCAGCTTAGTATCAGGGGTGTCCGGGGCCAACGTCCTGACTTTC; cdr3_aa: CASSLVSGVSGANVLTF
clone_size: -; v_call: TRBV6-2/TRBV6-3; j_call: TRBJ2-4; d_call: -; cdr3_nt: TGTGCCAGCAGCGAGGGAGTGAGAAATCAGTACTTC; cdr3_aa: CASSEGVRNQYF
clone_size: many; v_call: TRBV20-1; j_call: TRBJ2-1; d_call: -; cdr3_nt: TGCGCGAGGGCGTACTACAATGAGCAGTTCTTC; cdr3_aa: CARAYYNEQFF